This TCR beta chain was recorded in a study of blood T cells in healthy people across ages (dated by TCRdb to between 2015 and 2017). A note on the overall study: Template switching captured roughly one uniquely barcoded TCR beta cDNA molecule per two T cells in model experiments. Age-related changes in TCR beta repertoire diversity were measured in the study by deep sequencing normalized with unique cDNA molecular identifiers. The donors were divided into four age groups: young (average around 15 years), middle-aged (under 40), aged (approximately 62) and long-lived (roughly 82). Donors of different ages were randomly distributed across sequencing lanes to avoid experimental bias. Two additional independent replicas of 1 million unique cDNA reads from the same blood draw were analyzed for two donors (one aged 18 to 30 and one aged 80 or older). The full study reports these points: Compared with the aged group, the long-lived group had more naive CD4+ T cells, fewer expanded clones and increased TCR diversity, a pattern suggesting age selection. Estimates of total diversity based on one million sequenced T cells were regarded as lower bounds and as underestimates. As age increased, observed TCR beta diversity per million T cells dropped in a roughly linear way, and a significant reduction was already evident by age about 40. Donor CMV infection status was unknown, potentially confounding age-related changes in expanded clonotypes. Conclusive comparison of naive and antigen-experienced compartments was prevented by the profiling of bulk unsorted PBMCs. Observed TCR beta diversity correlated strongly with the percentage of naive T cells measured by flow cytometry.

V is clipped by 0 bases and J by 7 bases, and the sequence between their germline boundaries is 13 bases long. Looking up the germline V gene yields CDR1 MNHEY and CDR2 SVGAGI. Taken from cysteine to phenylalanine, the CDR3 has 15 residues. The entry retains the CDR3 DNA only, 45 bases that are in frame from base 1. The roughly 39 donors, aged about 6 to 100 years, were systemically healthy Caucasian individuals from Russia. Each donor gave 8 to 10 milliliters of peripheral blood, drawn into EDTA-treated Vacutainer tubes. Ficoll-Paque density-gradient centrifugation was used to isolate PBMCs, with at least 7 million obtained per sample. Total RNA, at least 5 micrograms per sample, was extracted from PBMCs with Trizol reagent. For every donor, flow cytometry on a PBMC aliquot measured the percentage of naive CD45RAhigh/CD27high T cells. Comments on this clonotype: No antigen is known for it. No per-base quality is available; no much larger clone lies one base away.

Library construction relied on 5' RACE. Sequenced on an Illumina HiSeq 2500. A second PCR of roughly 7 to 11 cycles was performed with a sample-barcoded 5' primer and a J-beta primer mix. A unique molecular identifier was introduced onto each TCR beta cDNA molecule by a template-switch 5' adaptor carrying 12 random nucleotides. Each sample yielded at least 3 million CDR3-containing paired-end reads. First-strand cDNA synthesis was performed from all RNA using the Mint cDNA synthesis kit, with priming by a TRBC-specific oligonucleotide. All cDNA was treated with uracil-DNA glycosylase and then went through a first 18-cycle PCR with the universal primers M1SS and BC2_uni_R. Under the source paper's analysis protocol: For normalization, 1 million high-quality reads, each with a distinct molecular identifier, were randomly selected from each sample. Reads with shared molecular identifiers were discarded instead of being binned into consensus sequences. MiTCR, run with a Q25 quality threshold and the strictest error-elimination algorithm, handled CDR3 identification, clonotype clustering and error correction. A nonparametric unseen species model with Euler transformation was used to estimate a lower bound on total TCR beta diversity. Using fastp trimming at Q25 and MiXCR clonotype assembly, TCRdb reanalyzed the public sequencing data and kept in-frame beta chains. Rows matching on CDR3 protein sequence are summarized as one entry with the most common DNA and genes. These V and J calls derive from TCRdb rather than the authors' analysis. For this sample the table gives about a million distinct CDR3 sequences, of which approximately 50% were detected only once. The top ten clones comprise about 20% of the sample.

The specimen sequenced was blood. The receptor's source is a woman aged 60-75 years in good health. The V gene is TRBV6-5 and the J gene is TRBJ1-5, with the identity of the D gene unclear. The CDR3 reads CASSYSNEGRQPQHF. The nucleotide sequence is TGTGCCAGCAGTTACTCGAATGAGGGTAGGCAGCCCCAGCATTTT.